These T cell receptor beta chains were read from a single sample in a study of T-cell reconstitution after alpha-beta-depleted transplantation in children. TCRdb re-called the PCR reads with MiXCR, one entry per CDR3 protein. The repertoire consists of 300,000 or so distinct CDR3 sequences, with approximately 23% occurring once and the leading ten covering roughly 9.7%. The source was PBMCs, mostly from graft donor cells, collected 180 days after TCRalphabeta/CD19-depleted stem cell transplant. Every receptor here comes from a male patient aged 5 to 17 who had a stem cell transplant for acute lymphoblastic leukemia, so the T cells may come from the graft donor. CDR3s include the opening cysteine and the closing phenylalanine or tryptophan. Each record gives: D gene, J gene, clone size, V gene, CDR3 protein, CDR3 DNA. D genes are given only for firm matches. For some rows the clone size is stated as once, few or many, or as a class when expanded; others skip it.

.	TRBJ2-7	.	TRBV28	CASSNTGPTSYEQYF	TGTGCCAGCAGTAACACAGGGCCTACCTCTTACGAGCAGTACTTC
.	TRBJ2-1	many	TRBV9	CASSGDSKAYNEQFF	TGTGCCAGCAGCGGAGACAGCAAAGCTTACAATGAGCAGTTCTTC
TRBD2	TRBJ2-7	.	TRBV20-1	CSAVGLASPYEQYF	TGCAGTGCCGTGGGACTAGCCAGCCCCTACGAGCAGTACTTC
.	TRBJ1-2	.	TRBV10-3	CAIIGVQGANYGYTF	TGTGCCATCATAGGGGTGCAGGGAGCTAACTATGGCTACACCTTC
.	TRBJ2-1	.	TRBV11-3	CASSPIGRGEQFF	TGTGCCAGCAGCCCAATAGGGAGAGGGGAGCAGTTCTTC
.	TRBJ2-2	.	TRBV29-1	CSVAARHTGELFF	TGCAGCGTTGCGGCCAGGCACACCGGGGAGCTGTTTTTT
TRBD2	TRBJ2-1	.	TRBV11-2	CASSLGAGGTYSYNEQFF	TGTGCCAGCAGCCTCGGGGCGGGGGGGACTTACTCCTACAATGAGCAGTTCTTC
.	TRBJ2-1	many	TRBV5-1	CASSILAKGGYNEQFF	TGCGCCAGCAGCATCCTGGCAAAGGGGGGTTACAATGAGCAGTTCTTC
TRBD1	TRBJ2-7	.	TRBV30	CAWTTGTGYPYEQYF	TGTGCCTGGACAACCGGGACAGGGTACCCCTACGAGCAGTACTTC
.	TRBJ2-7	few	TRBV18	CASSPPLGPAGEQYF	TGTGCCAGCTCACCACCCTTGGGCCCCGCTGGCGAGCAGTACTTC
.	TRBJ2-7	few	TRBV12-3/TRBV12-4	CASSPLEGAPLEQYF	TGTGCCAGCAGTCCGCTGGAGGGGGCCCCTCTCGAGCAGTACTTC
.	TRBJ2-3	.	TRBV6-5	CASSYGPPSATQYF	TGTGCCAGCAGTTACGGCCCCCCCTCAGCTACGCAGTATTTT
TRBD1	TRBJ1-1	.	TRBV20-1	CSAPGQGLWGTESFF	TGCAGTGCTCCCGGACAGGGGCTTTGGGGCACTGAATCTTTCTTT
.	TRBJ2-1	.	TRBV2	CARSGTLNNEQFF	TGTGCCAGATCCGGGACGCTAAACAATGAGCAGTTCTTC
TRBD2	TRBJ2-7	.	TRBV11-2	CASSRWTSGRTWSYEQYF	TGTGCCAGCAGCCGGTGGACTAGCGGGAGAACGTGGTCCTACGAGCAGTACTTC
TRBD2	TRBJ2-7	.	TRBV11-1	CASSLVFLAETHSYEQYF	TGTGCCAGCAGCTTAGTTTTTCTAGCGGAGACCCACTCCTACGAGCAGTACTTC
.	TRBJ2-4	few	TRBV9	CASSAHWHPAVNIQYF	TGTGCCAGCAGCGCTCACTGGCACCCAGCGGTAAACATTCAGTACTTC
TRBD2	TRBJ2-1	.	TRBV5-4	CASSLQGLALSRQFF	TGTGCCAGCAGCTTGCAAGGACTAGCGTTGAGCCGGCAGTTCTTC
TRBD1	TRBJ1-1	.	TRBV5-1	CASSYRGGHTEAFF	TGCGCCAGCAGCTACAGGGGCGGTCACACTGAAGCTTTCTTT
TRBD2	TRBJ2-1	many	TRBV9	CASSPSGTSGSVEQFF	TGTGCCAGCAGCCCGTCAGGGACTAGCGGGAGTGTTGAGCAGTTCTTC
TRBD2	TRBJ2-1	.	TRBV6-6	CASRRPQREGMFF	TGTGCCAGCAGACGTCCCCAGCGGGAGGGTATGTTCTTC
TRBD2	TRBJ2-1	few	TRBV2	CASTEALLRTSGRPNEQFF	TGTGCCAGCACCGAAGCGCTCCTCCGGACTAGCGGGAGGCCCAATGAGCAGTTCTTC
.	TRBJ1-3	few	TRBV7-9	CASGTGEQNTIYF	TGTGCCAGCGGGACGGGGGAACAAAACACCATATATTTT
.	TRBJ1-1	.	TRBV20-1	CNAAGTPNTEAFF	TGCAATGCGGCCGGGACCCCGAACACTGAAGCTTTCTTT
TRBD2	TRBJ2-2	many	TRBV7-2	CASSLLGLAVNTGELFF	TGTGCCAGCAGCCTGCTAGGACTAGCGGTGAACACCGGGGAGCTGTTTTTT
.	TRBJ2-5	.	TRBV2	CASSRKLEGDETQYF	TGTGCCAGCAGTCGTAAACTAGAGGGTGATGAGACCCAGTACTTC
.	TRBJ1-1	.	TRBV5-5	CASSSRDPNTEAFF	TGTGCCAGCAGCTCCCGAGACCCGAACACTGAAGCTTTCTTT
TRBD2	TRBJ2-3	.	TRBV10-3	CAIRTSGSSTDTQYF	TGTGCCATCAGAACTAGCGGGAGCAGCACAGATACGCAGTATTTT
TRBD1	TRBJ2-1	many	TRBV20-1	CSASQSGTGGGEQFF	TGCAGTGCTAGTCAATCCGGGACAGGGGGAGGGGAGCAGTTCTTC
.	TRBJ2-5	.	TRBV25-1	CASSGGRRMETQYF	TGTGCCAGCAGTGGGGGACGGAGGATGGAGACCCAGTACTTC
.	TRBJ1-2	many	TRBV5-1	CASSENQYGYTF	TGCGCCAGCAGCGAGAACCAGTATGGCTACACCTTC
.	TRBJ2-7	.	TRBV6-4	CASSDPLALSYEQYF	TGTGCCAGCAGTGACCCGTTGGCATTGAGCTACGAGCAGTACTTC
.	TRBJ1-2	.	TRBV27	CASSLVGAVRYGYTF	TGTGCCAGCAGTTTAGTGGGGGCGGTACGCTATGGCTACACCTTC
.	TRBJ1-1	.	TRBV6-5	CASRYGASSPNTEAFF	TGTGCCAGCAGATATGGGGCATCAAGCCCGAACACTGAAGCTTTCTTT
.	TRBJ2-2	.	TRBV29-1	CSALEVGHGGEMFF	TGCAGCGCCCTTGAGGTGGGGCACGGCGGGGAGATGTTTTTT